This entry features one T cell receptor beta chain sequence. Source study methods: It was from reference gene primer amplification that nucleated cell counts were estimated. Sequencing was performed with immunoSEQ multiplex PCR; in TCRdb, only in-frame clones are kept and a portion is missing. For V, J and clone size, that table is used; D and trimming come from the DNA. The sample has more than 110,000 clones, 87% seen once; the top ten hold 4.3%. This specimen belongs to a study of blood T cell repertoires in COVID-19. Study summary: Sites across the United States, Italy and Spain contributed samples from acute and convalescent COVID-19. PBMCs, B-cell-depleted T cells, or T cells were the source of the cDNA or gDNA that made up the material.

The CDR3 loop spans 11 amino acids. After removal of 6 bases from V and 8 bases from J, the junction contained 2 bases not matched to a gene. CDR1 and CDR2 from the germline V gene are DFQATT and SNEGSKA (reference sequence). Sequences were obtained from peripheral blood. This receptor was obtained from a woman aged 40 to 50 with acute or convalescent COVID-19. This chain uses TRBV20-1 with TRBJ1-4; TRBD1 matches at 8 bases. As DNA, the CDR3 is TGCAGTGCATGGACAGGGGAAAAACTGTTTTTT. This sequence encodes CSAWTGEKLFF.